The rows below give T cell receptor beta chains drawn from one sample of a study of regulatory T cells in long-lasting Graves disease. TCRdb called the multiplex PCR reads again in MiXCR, with one record for every CDR3 protein. This sample has under 250,000 distinct CDR3 sequences, with less than 20% found just once. The same data also went into a second study, on T cells in Graves' hyperthyroidism and ophthalmopathy.

Sequences were derived from peripheral blood mononuclear cells (PBMCs), sampled at new diagnosis, from a patient treated with antithyroid drugs. Receptors originate from a woman aged 30 to 39 with Graves disease. CDR3s include the opening cysteine and the closing phenylalanine or tryptophan. Size is stated for part of the rows, as once, few or many counts, or as a class when the clone is expanded.

>TRBV5-6|TRBJ2-2|many
CASSLPGSGDGELFF
>TRBV10-3|TRBJ2-1|.
CASRKSGLARYNVQFF
>TRBV14|TRBJ1-5|many
CASSLPTNPGPYQPQHF
>TRBV11-2|TRBJ2-3|many
CASSLGPAGGFTDTQYF
>TRBV7-9|TRBJ1-5|.
CASSLEVGLLHF
>TRBV5-5|TRBJ2-3|.
CASSLLGLSGAYTDTQYF
>TRBV10-3|TRBJ1-1|many
CAISRQGGEAFF
>TRBV7-9|TRBJ2-5|.
CASILGGQETQYF
>TRBV6-1|TRBJ2-7|many
CASSATLAPYEQYF
>TRBV9|TRBJ2-7|.
CASSVVPGASYEQYF
>TRBV19|TRBJ1-4|many
CASSLLGDADEKLFF
>TRBV6-1|TRBJ1-3|many
CASIEQQFSGNTIYF
>TRBV6-1|TRBJ1-2|many
CASRNPGSGYTF
>TRBV6-5|TRBJ2-5|.
CASSFDRTQGGQYF
>TRBV19|TRBJ1-5|many
CASSIALRGDRGQPQHF
>TRBV7-2|TRBJ2-3|many
CASSIRVSSGGSIDTQYF
>TRBV12-5|TRBJ2-7|many
CASGLVLGGPYEQYF
>TRBV20-1|TRBJ2-3|.
CSASRGGGTDTQYF
>TRBV7-9|TRBJ2-3|many
CATRLSGGGGADTQYF
>TRBV28|TRBJ2-7|many
CASSPRGTRTVYEQYF
>TRBV10-3|TRBJ1-1|.
CAIRTSTGRNTEAFF
>TRBV5-1|TRBJ2-1|many
CASSVERASYNEQFF
>TRBV7-9|TRBJ1-1|many
CASSLKGRPTDEAFF
>TRBV4-1|TRBJ1-1|many
CASSHLLTSTEAFF
>TRBV7-9|TRBJ2-5|many
CASSPRTGEETQYF
>TRBV28|TRBJ2-1|many
CASSNTGGRAYNEQFF
>TRBV20-1|TRBJ1-1|many
CSARMGTEAFF
>TRBV5-4|TRBJ2-7|.
CASSSGTGVHEQYF
>TRBV6-1|TRBJ1-1|many
CASSESVGTPDTEAFF
>TRBV20-1|TRBJ2-1|many
CSARHDTSGYNEQFF
>TRBV2|TRBJ1-2|many
CASSPRQGLGGYTF
>TRBV11-1|TRBJ2-1|.
CASSLGGIEYEQFF
>TRBV20-1|TRBJ2-1|many
CSAQGLAGLNEQFF
>TRBV12-3/TRBV12-4|TRBJ2-5|.
CASSGLAGGPGETQYF
>TRBV20-1|TRBJ2-7|many
CSARETGKAYEQYF
>TRBV6-2/TRBV6-3|TRBJ2-3|many
CASSYAGMRTDTQYF
>TRBV28|TRBJ2-7|many
CASRPSILAGGRYEQYF
>TRBV3-1|TRBJ1-4|.
CASSLTTGGTNEKLFF
>TRBV19|TRBJ2-5|many
CASRAQYQETQYF
>TRBV9|TRBJ1-2|many
CASSVAPRGYTF
>TRBV19|TRBJ2-6|few
CASSILLAGVAGANVLTF
>TRBV10-3|TRBJ1-1|many
CATLDRWDTEAFF
>TRBV29-1|TRBJ1-2|many
CSVGGNNYGYTF